Listed below are T cell receptor beta chains from one sample, sequenced in a study of blood T cell repertoires in COVID-19. TCRdb keeps only in-frame clones here, not all; method: immunoSEQ multiplex PCR. The table has about 210,000 clones, about 76% seen once. Specimen: PBMCs or T cells enriched from blood (not recorded which). These receptors all stem from a woman between 50 and 59 years old with acute COVID-19. CDR3s include the opening cysteine and the closing phenylalanine or tryptophan. The order of the fields is V gene, J gene, D gene, clone size, CDR3 protein, CDR3 DNA. The D gene is left open where the match is weak. Clone sizes are given selectively: once, few, many, or a class where the clone is expanded.

TRBV4-1	TRBJ1-5	TRBD1	few	CASSPDIPGQTLYSNQPQHF	TGCGCCAGCAGCCCAGACATCCCGGGACAGACCCTCTATAGCAATCAGCCCCAGCATTTT
TRBV4-2	TRBJ2-5	TRBD1	once	CASSQDPGVTGTETQYF	TGTGCCAGCAGCCAAGATCCGGGCGTGACAGGGACGGAGACCCAGTACTTC
TRBV28	TRBJ1-1	.	.	CASSPLPSLGGSNTEAFF	TGTGCCAGCAGTCCCCTCCCTTCCTTGGGGGGGAGTAACACTGAAGCTTTCTTT
TRBV19	TRBJ1-6	.	few	CASNKGGSSYNSPLHF	TGTGCCAGTAATAAAGGAGGGAGCTCCTATAATTCACCCCTCCACTTT
TRBV2	TRBJ2-5	TRBD1	.	CASPELRQGETQYF	TGTGCCAGCCCTGAGTTGAGACAGGGCGAGACCCAGTACTTC
TRBV18	TRBJ1-3	.	.	CASSPTYGLGNTIYF	TGTGCCAGCTCACCTACCTATGGGCTGGGAAACACCATATATTTT
TRBV6-2/TRBV6-3	TRBJ1-2	TRBD1	.	CASSYPGTGEGYTF	TGTGCCAGCAGTTACCCCGGGACAGGGGAAGGCTACACCTTC
TRBV6-1	TRBJ1-2	TRBD1	once	CASSEGTGLGYTF	TGTGCCAGCAGTGAAGGGACAGGGCTAGGCTACACCTTC
TRBV3-1/TRBV3-2	TRBJ1-6	.	.	CASSQDPKPLHF	TGTGCCAGCAGCCAAGATCCTAAGCCCCTCCACTTT
TRBV5-4	TRBJ1-4	TRBD1	.	CASSTPGQGAEKLFF	TGTGCCAGCAGCACGCCGGGACAGGGGGCTGAAAAACTGTTTTTT
TRBV29-1	TRBJ1-1	.	.	CSVGTIAGTEAFF	TGCAGCGTTGGAACCATCGCAGGCACTGAAGCTTTCTTT
TRBV7-2	TRBJ2-1	TRBD2	.	CASSPRASGRSYNEQFF	TGTGCCAGCAGCCCCCGTGCTAGCGGGAGATCCTACAATGAGCAGTTCTTC
TRBV29-1	TRBJ1-1	.	.	CSVQNRDSSEAFF	TGCAGCGTCCAAAACCGCGACAGTAGTGAAGCTTTCTTT
TRBV7-3	TRBJ2-3	TRBD1	.	CASSPDRGGRTDTQYF	TGTGCCAGCAGCCCGGACAGGGGGGGAAGGACAGATACGCAGTATTTT
TRBV28	TRBJ1-2	TRBD1	.	CAIRPGQRSYGYTF	TGTGCCATTCGACCGGGACAGAGATCCTATGGCTACACCTTC
TRBV12-5	TRBJ2-3	.	.	CASGLWSDRDTQYF	TGTGCTAGTGGTTTGTGGTCCGATAGAGATACGCAGTATTTT
TRBV3-1/TRBV3-2	TRBJ1-1	.	.	CASSQAGGNTEAFF	TGTGCCAGCAGCCAAGCGGGGGGTAACACTGAAGCTTTCTTT
TRBV10-3	TRBJ1-1	.	few	CAIRAGLNTEAFF	TGTGCCATCAGGGCTGGGCTGAACACTGAAGCTTTCTTT
TRBV28	TRBJ1-1	.	.	CASSSTPLNTEAFF	TGTGCCAGCAGTTCGACTCCCCTGAACACTGAAGCTTTCTTT
TRBV11-2	TRBJ1-4	TRBD1	.	CASSLDGGTGLGEKLFF	TGTGCCAGCAGCTTAGACGGTGGGACAGGATTAGGTGAAAAACTGTTTTTT
TRBV29-1	TRBJ2-1	TRBD1	.	CSAAGQGYNEQFF	TGCAGCGCCGCGGGACAGGGGTACAATGAGCAGTTCTTC
TRBV7-9	TRBJ2-5	.	.	CASSLAGASGETQYF	TGTGCCAGCAGCTTAGCGGGGGCTAGTGGGGAGACCCAGTACTTC
TRBV6-4	TRBJ2-3	TRBD1	once	CASRKQGSTDTQYF	TGTGCCAGTAGGAAACAGGGGAGCACAGATACGCAGTATTTT
TRBV19	TRBJ1-5	.	.	CASSIGFQSNQPQHF	TGTGCCAGTAGTATAGGGTTTCAGAGCAATCAGCCCCAGCATTTT
TRBV7-2	TRBJ1-1	TRBD1	.	CASSTTDRGRTEAFF	TGTGCCAGCAGCACGACAGACAGGGGGCGGACTGAAGCTTTCTTT
TRBV10-3	TRBJ1-2	TRBD1	once	CAISERQGASYGYTF	TGTGCCATCAGTGAGAGACAGGGGGCGTCCTATGGCTACACCTTC
TRBV27	TRBJ1-5	.	.	CASSFLGTGGDQPQHF	TGTGCCAGCAGTTTCCTCGGCACGGGCGGGGATCAGCCCCAGCATTTT
TRBV5-1	TRBJ2-1	TRBD2	.	CASSLGVGRETNEQFF	TGCGCCAGCAGCTTGGGGGTCGGGAGGGAGACCAATGAGCAGTTCTTC
TRBV19	TRBJ2-7	TRBD1	.	CASRPDPGGKVGEQYF	TGTGCCAGTAGGCCGGACCCAGGGGGCAAGGTAGGCGAGCAGTACTTC
TRBV10-3	TRBJ2-3	TRBD1	.	CAIRPGTGGTDTQYF	TGTGCCATCAGACCCGGGACAGGGGGCACAGATACGCAGTATTTT
TRBV5-1	TRBJ2-1	TRBD1	once	CASSGTGGYNEQFF	TGCGCCAGCAGCGGGACAGGGGGGTACAATGAGCAGTTCTTC
TRBV19	TRBJ1-5	.	.	CASSHAGAGEPQHF	TGTGCCAGTAGCCATGCGGGGGCCGGAGAGCCCCAGCATTTT
TRBV19	TRBJ1-6	.	.	CASSIGAGLKNSPLHF	TGTGCCAGTAGTATAGGAGCTGGACTAAAAAATTCACCCCTCCACTTT
TRBV6-5	TRBJ2-1	.	.	CASSPLSPNNEQFF	TGTGCCAGCAGCCCATTGTCCCCTAACAATGAGCAGTTCTTC
TRBV5-1	TRBJ2-5	TRBD2	.	CASSWRLAGEETQYF	TGCGCCAGCAGCTGGAGACTAGCGGGGGAAGAGACCCAGTACTTC
TRBV20-1	TRBJ1-2	.	.	CSVQGLHGYTF	TGCAGTGTCCAGGGGTTGCATGGCTACACCTTC
TRBV28	TRBJ1-3	.	.	CASSLSKGVSTIYF	TGTGCCAGCAGTTTATCAAAGGGGGTCAGCACCATATATTTT
TRBV19	TRBJ1-2	TRBD1	.	CASYDRGPTWTF	TGTGCCAGTTACGACAGGGGGCCGACATGGACCTTC
TRBV18	TRBJ1-6	.	few	CASSPRDIFGGNSPLHF	TGTGCCAGCTCACCACGGGACATTTTTGGCGGTAATTCACCCCTCCACTTT
TRBV5-1	TRBJ2-7	.	.	CASSLPTGGPRGGWYF	TGCGCCAGCAGCTTGCCCACGGGGGGCCCAAGAGGCGGGTGGTACTTC
TRBV27	TRBJ2-5	TRBD2	.	CASSLRGGETQYF	TGTGCCAGCAGCCTACGGGGGGGGGAGACCCAGTACTTC
TRBV9	TRBJ1-6	TRBD1	.	CASSQSGDREDSPLHF	TGTGCCAGCAGCCAAAGTGGGGACAGGGAAGATTCACCCCTCCACTTT
TRBV5-5	TRBJ2-1	TRBD1	.	CASSLWWGQGTYNEQFF	TGTGCCAGCAGCTTGTGGTGGGGACAGGGAACCTACAATGAGCAGTTCTTC
TRBV5-1	TRBJ2-7	.	.	CASHPLGGPSYEQYF	TGCGCCAGCCATCCTTTGGGAGGACCCTCCTACGAGCAGTACTTC
TRBV5-1	TRBJ2-7	TRBD1	.	CASSLTGQGVHEQYF	TGCGCCAGCAGCTTGACGGGACAGGGGGTCCACGAGCAGTACTTC
TRBV21-1	TRBJ2-7	.	.	CASSKGWVRGSYEQYF	TGTGCCAGCAGCAAAGGGTGGGTAAGGGGGAGTTACGAGCAGTACTTC
TRBV10-2	TRBJ2-3	.	.	CASTGQSTDTQYF	TGCGCCAGCACAGGACAGAGCACAGATACGCAGTATTTT
TRBV5-1	TRBJ2-7	TRBD2	.	CASSLEGTSGYYF	TGCGCCAGCAGCTTGGAAGGGACTAGCGGGTATTACTTC
TRBV19	TRBJ1-4	.	.	CASSHRTDIQVKEKLFF	TGTGCCAGTAGTCATAGAACCGATATTCAAGTTAAGGAAAAACTGTTTTTT
TRBV4-3	TRBJ1-3	.	.	CASSPAGMPGNTIYF	TGCGCCAGCAGCCCGGCCGGGATGCCTGGAAACACCATATATTTT
TRBV5-1	TRBJ2-7	.	.	CASSRQDGSYEQYF	TGCGCCAGCAGCAGACAGGACGGCTCCTACGAGCAGTACTTC